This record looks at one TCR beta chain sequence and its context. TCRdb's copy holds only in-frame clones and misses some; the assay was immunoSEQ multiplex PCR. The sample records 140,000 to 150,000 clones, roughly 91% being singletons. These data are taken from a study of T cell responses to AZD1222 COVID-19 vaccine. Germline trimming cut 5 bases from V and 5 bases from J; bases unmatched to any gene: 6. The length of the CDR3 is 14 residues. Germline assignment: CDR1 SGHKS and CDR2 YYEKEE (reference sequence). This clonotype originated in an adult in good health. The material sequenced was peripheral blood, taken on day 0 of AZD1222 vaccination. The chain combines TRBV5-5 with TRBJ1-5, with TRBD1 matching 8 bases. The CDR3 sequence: CASSLTGEDQPQHF. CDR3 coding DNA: TGTGCCAGCAGTTTGACAGGGGAGGATCAGCCCCAGCATTTT.